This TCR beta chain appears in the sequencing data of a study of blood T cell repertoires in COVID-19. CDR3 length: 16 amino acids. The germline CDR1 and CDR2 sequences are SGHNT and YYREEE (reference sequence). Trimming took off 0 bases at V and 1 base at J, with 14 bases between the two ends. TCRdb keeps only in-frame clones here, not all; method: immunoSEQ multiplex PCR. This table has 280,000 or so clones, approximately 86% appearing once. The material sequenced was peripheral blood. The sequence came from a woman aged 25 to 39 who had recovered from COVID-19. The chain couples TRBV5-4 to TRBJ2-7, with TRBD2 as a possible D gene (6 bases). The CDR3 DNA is TGTGCCAGCAGCTTGGGGTCGCGGGGCCCATCCTACGAGCAGTACTTC. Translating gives CASSLGSRGPSYEQYF. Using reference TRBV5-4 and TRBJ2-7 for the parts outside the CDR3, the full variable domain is ETGVTQSPTHLIKTRGQQVTLRCSSQSGHNTVSWYQQALGQGPQFIFQYYREEENGRGNFPPRFSGLQFPNYSSELNVNALELDDSALYLCASSLGSRGPSYEQYFGPGTRLTVT.